This T cell receptor beta chain was identified in a study of T cell repertoires in cytomegalovirus infection. As regards this clonotype: Its specificity is unknown.

TCRdb independently ran MiXCR on the reads; one entry per CDR3 protein. The data show some 560,000 distinct CDR3 sequences, roughly 43% seen once. Germline loops: CDR1 SEHNR, CDR2 FQNEAQ (reference sequence). The CDR3 has 15 residues. The junction had 8 bases not matched to a gene; V was cut back by 4 bases and J by 6 bases. The sample in question was cultured PBMCs, obtained from culture after CMV antigen stimulation. The source is a human donor in good health (CMV status not recorded). Some clones in this sample may be carry-over from other donors' samples. This chain links TRBV7-9 with TRBJ1-4; 7 nucleotides align to TRBD1. This CDR3 reads CASSSNRGEDEKLFF. The CDR3 DNA is TGTGCCAGCAGCTCCAACAGGGGTGAGGATGAAAAACTGTTTTTT.